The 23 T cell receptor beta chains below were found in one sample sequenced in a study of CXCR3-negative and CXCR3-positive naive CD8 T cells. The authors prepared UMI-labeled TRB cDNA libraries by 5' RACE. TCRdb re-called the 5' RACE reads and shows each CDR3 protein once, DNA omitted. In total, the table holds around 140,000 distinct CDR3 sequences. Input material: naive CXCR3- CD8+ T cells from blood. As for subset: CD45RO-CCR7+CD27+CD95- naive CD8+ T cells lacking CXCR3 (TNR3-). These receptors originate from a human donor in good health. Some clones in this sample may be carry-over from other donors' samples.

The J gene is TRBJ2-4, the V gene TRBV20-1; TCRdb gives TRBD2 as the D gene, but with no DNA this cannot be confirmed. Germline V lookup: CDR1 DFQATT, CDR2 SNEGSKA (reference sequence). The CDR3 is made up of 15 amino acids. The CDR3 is CSATTGYIAKNIQYF.

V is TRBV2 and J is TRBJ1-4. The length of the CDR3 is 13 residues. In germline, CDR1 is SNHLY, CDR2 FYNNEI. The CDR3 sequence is CASIKPPNEKLFF.

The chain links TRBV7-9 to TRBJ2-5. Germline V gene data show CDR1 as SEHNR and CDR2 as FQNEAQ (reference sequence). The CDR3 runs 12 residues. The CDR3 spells CASRTHQETQYF.

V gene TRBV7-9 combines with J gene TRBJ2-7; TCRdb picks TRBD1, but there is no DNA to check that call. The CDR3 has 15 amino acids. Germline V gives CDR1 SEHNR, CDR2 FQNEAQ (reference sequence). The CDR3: CASSPRDRNSYEQYF.

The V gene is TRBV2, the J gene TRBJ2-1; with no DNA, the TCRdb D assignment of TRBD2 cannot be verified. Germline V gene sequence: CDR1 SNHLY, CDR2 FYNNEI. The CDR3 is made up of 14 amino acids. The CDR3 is CAGALLAGDKEQFF. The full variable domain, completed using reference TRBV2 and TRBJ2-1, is EPEVTQTPSHQVTQMGQEVILRCVPISNHLYFYWYRQILGQKVEFLVSFYNNEISEKSEIFDDQFSVERPDGSNFTLKIRSTKLEDSAMYFCAGALLAGDKEQFFGPGTRLTVL.

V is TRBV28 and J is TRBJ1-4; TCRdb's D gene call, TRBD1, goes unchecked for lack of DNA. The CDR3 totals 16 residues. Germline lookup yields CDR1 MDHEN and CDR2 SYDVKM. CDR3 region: CASSIVRTGGNEKLFF.

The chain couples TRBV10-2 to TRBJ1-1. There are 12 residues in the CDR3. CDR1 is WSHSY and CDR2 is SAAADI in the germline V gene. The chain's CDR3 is CASSDGTVEAFF.

The chain's CDR3 is CASSRGDYVRETQYF. This rearrangement joins TRBV6-2 or TRBV6-3 to TRBJ2-5; TCRdb reports TRBD2, a call that lacks DNA to check it against. Per the germline V gene, CDR1 is MNHEY and CDR2 is SVGEGT. CDR3 size: 15 residues.

CDR3 protein: CASSFRGRSTNEKLFF. The V gene is TRBV7-9, the J gene TRBJ1-4; TCRdb's D gene call, TRBD1, goes unchecked for lack of DNA. The CDR3 extends over 16 amino acids. The germline V gene encodes CDR1 SEHNR and CDR2 FQNEAQ (reference sequence). Using reference TRBV7-9 and TRBJ1-4 for the parts outside the CDR3, the full variable domain is DTGVSQNPRHKITKRGQNVTFRCDPISEHNRLYWYRQTLGQGPEFLTYFQNEAQLEKSRLLSDRFSAERPKGSFSTLEIQRTEQGDSAMYLCASSFRGRSTNEKLFFGSGTQLSVL.

CDR3 in amino acids: CASALSPRTVGNEQFF. This chain links TRBV4-3 with TRBJ2-1; TCRdb's D call of TRBD1 is untestable without DNA. Looked up from germline, CDR1 is LGHNA and CDR2 is YSLEER. The CDR3 spans 16 residues.

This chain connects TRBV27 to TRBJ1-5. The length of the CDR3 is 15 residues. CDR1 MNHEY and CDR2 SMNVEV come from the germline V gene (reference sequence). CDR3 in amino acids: CASSSGFFGNQPQHF.

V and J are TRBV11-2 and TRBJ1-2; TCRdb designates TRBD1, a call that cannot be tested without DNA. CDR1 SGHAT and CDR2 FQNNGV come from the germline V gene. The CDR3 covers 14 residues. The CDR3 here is CASSGGGSFYGYTF.

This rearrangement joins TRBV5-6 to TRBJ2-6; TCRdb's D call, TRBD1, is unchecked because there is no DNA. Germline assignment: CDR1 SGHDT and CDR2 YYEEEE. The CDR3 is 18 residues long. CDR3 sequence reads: CASSLRDRVSSGANVLTF.

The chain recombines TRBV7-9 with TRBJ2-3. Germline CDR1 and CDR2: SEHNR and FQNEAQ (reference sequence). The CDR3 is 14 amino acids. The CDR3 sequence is CASSFSSSTDTQYF.

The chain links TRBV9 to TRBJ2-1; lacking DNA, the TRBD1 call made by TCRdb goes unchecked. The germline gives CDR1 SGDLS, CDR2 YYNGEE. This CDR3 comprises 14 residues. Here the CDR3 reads CASSVVTGAHEQFF.

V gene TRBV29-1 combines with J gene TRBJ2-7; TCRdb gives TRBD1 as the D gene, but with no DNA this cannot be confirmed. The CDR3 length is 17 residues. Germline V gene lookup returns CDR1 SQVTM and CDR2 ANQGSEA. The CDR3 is CSVEDGPTGGSFYEQYF.

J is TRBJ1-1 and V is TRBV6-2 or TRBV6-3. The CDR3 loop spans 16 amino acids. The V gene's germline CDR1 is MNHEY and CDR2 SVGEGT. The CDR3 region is CASSYPPESMNTEAFF.

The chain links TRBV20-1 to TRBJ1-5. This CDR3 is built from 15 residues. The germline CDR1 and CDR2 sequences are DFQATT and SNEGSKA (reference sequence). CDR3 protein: CSARVLGLEGQPQHF.

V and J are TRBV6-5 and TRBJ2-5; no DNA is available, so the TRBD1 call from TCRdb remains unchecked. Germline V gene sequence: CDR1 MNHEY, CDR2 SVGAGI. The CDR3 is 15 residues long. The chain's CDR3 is CASSYSGGSRETQYF.

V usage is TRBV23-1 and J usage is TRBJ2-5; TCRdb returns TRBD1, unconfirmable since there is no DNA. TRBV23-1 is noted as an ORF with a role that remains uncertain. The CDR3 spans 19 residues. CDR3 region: CASSQRGPWTDTGEETQYF.

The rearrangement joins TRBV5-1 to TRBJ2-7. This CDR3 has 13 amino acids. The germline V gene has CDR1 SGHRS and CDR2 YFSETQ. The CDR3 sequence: CASRPDGSYEQYF.

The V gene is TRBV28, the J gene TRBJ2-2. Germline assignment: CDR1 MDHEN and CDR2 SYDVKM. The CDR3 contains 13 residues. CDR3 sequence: CASSLANTGELFF.

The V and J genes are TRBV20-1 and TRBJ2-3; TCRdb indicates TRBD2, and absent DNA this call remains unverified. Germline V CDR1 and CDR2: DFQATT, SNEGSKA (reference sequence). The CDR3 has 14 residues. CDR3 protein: CSSLGGFITDTQYF.